This T cell receptor beta chain was recovered during a study of CD8+CD57+ T cells in acquired aplastic anemia. Regarding the study as a whole: Patient and control CD8+ Simpson's diversity was not significantly different.

V gave up 4 bases and J gave up 6 bases, with 19 bases separating them. The germline gives CDR1 SGHDT, CDR2 YYEEEE. The CDR3 is 15 residues long. Patients picked for sequencing had shown CD8+CD57+ cell expansion detected by flow cytometry. The sample holds many counts of this clonotype. Its antigen is still unknown. CDR3 and TCR beta VDJ profiling relied on a genomic DNA template. TCRdb used MiXCR to reprocess the reads, holding one entry per CDR3 protein. The profile shows about 180,000 distinct CDR3 sequences, more than 45% of them singletons. The receptor was isolated from a human donor with aplastic anemia. Input material: sorted CD4+, CD8+, or CD8+CD57+ T cells (not recorded which) from PBMCs. The chain carries TRBV5-6 and TRBJ1-2, with D tentatively TRBD1 (6 bases). The CDR3 here is CASSLGWTVDHGYTF. The CDR3 nucleotides are TGTGCCAGCAGCCTGGGCTGGACAGTAGATCATGGCTACACCTTC.